A single sample gave rise to the 11 T cell receptor beta chains below, sequenced in a study of T-cell reconstitution after alpha-beta-depleted transplantation in children. TCRbeta library preparation incorporated unique molecular identifiers. TCRdb reprocessed the PCR reads via MiXCR and lists one record per CDR3 protein. This table holds about 370,000 distinct CDR3 sequences, roughly 22% found once. The sample consisted of PBMCs from the stem cell graft donor, taken from the stem cell graft. Receptors originate from a human donor who donated a stem cell graft to a child with acute myeloid leukemia.

At least ten counts were recorded for this clonotype. The rearrangement links TRBV20-1 to TRBJ2-1; TRBD2 agrees at 8 bases. V trimming: 6 bases; J trimming: 6 bases; junction bases outside the gene matches: 7. This CDR3 comprises 13 residues. Germline lookup yields CDR1 DFQATT and CDR2 SNEGSKA (reference sequence). The CDR3: CSANREGLNEQFF. In nucleotides, the CDR3 is TGCAGTGCCAACCGGGAGGGCCTCAATGAGCAGTTCTTC.

This clonotype was detected only a few times. V gene TRBV15 combines with J gene TRBJ2-1; D uncertain. V gave up 0 bases and J gave up 6 bases, with 9 bases separating them. The CDR3 totals 14 residues. Germline CDR1 LNHNV, CDR2 YYDKDF (reference sequence). Written as DNA, the CDR3 is TGTGCCACCAGCAGAGATGTGGGAATCAATGAGCAGTTCTTC. This codes for CATSRDVGINEQFF.

Many counts were recorded for this clonotype. The chain carries TRBV20-1 and TRBJ2-5; D not resolved. The CDR3 length is 15 residues. The V gene's germline CDR1 is DFQATT and CDR2 SNEGSKA (reference sequence). Trimming shortened V by 3 bases and J by 4 bases, and 18 bases separated the two germline ends. The CDR3 is CSASLPGLNLETQYF. CDR3 nucleotides: TGCAGTGCTAGTTTACCCGGGCTCAATCTAGAGACCCAGTACTTC.

The chain joins TRBV29-1 to TRBJ1-1; D is possibly TRBD1 (5 bases). In germline, CDR1 is SQVTM, CDR2 ANQGSEA. CDR3 length: 12 residues. V gave up 8 bases and J gave up 5 bases, with 15 bases separating them. DNA for the CDR3: TGCAGCACAAGACAGATGGGGACTGAAGCTTTCTTT. The encoded protein is CSTRQMGTEAFF.

This clonotype came up many times. V and J are TRBV7-9 and TRBJ2-1; D is unclear. Looked up from germline, CDR1 is SEHNR and CDR2 is FQNEAQ (reference sequence). The V and J ends lost 1 base and 7 bases respectively, with 5 bases between them. The CDR3 covers 12 residues. Here the CDR3 reads CASSLVGNEQFF. In DNA form, the CDR3 reads TGTGCCAGCAGCTTAGTGGGGAATGAGCAGTTCTTC.

This clonotype was seen more than once but under ten times. The chain joins TRBV7-2 to TRBJ2-5, with D unclear. There are 14 residues in the CDR3. Germline values: CDR1 SGHTA, CDR2 FQGNSA. V was cut by 1 base and J by 7 bases, with 13 bases left in between. This CDR3 is CASSLEVSVGTQYF. The CDR3 bases are TGTGCCAGCAGCTTAGAGGTGTCGGTGGGGACCCAGTACTTC.

This clonotype appeared a few times. The CDR3 bases are TGTGCCAGCAGTCTCCGGGACAGCGAGAATCAGCCCCAGCATTTT. This encodes CASSLRDSENQPQHF. This rearrangement joins TRBV28 to TRBJ1-5, with 7 bases matching TRBD1. Looked up from germline, CDR1 is MDHEN and CDR2 is SYDVKM. The CDR3 is 15 residues long. V lost 5 bases to trimming and J lost 4 bases; unmatched junction nucleotides: 8.

This clonotype has more than one count but fewer than ten. The chain joins TRBV15 to TRBJ2-1; perhaps TRBD2 as D (6 bases). From germline, CDR1 is LNHNV and CDR2 YYDKDF (reference sequence). V was cut by 1 base and J by 3 bases, with 10 bases left in between. This CDR3 is built from 15 residues. The DNA of the CDR3 is TGTGCCACCAGCAGAGGAGCGGGCAACTACAATGAGCAGTTCTTC. Translated: CATSRGAGNYNEQFF.

This chain joins TRBV29-1 and TRBJ1-1; D ambiguous. Between the trimmed V and J ends, which lost 6 bases and 5 bases, there was a span of 16 bases. Germline-derived CDR1 and CDR2 are SQVTM and ANQGSEA. This CDR3 region has 13 residues. In DNA form, the CDR3 reads TGCAGCGTAGCACCTGAAATGGGAACTGAAGCTTTCTTT. Translation gives CSVAPEMGTEAFF.

This clonotype was detected a few times. V is TRBV29-1 and J is TRBJ1-2; TRBD1 matches 10 bases. Germline V gene lookup returns CDR1 SQVTM and CDR2 ANQGSEA. The junction had 4 bases not matched to a gene; V was cut back by 5 bases and J by 4 bases. The CDR3 loop spans 13 amino acids. The CDR3, as DNA: TGCAGCGTTTATCGGGACAGGGGCTATGGCTACACCTTC. Its protein is CSVYRDRGYGYTF.

This chain uses TRBV25-1 with TRBJ2-5; 7 nucleotides align to TRBD1. In germline, CDR1 is MGHDK, CDR2 SYGVNS. Germline trimming cut 5 bases from V and 2 bases from J; bases unmatched to any gene: 11. This CDR3 contains 16 residues. For the CDR3, the DNA is TGTGCCAGCAGTCCTTCCGGGGACAGTTTTCAAGAGACCCAGTACTTC. Encoded protein: CASSPSGDSFQETQYF.